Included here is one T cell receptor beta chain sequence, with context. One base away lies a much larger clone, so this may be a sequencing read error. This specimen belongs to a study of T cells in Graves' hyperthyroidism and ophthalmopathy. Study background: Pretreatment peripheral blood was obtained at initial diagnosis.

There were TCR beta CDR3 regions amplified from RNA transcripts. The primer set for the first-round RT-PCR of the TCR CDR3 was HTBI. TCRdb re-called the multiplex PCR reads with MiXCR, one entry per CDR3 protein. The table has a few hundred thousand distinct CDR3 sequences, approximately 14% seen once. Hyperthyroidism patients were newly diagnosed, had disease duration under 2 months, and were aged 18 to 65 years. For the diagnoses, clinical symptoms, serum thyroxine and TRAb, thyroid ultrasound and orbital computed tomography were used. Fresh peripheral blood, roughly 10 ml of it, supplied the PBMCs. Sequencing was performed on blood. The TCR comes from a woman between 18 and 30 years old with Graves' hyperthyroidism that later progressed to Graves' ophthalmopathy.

Written as DNA, the CDR3 is TGCGCCAGCAGGTCAACTAGCTGGAGTAGGCATACGCAGTATTTT. Encoded protein: CASRSTSWSRHTQYF. The chain uses TRBV5-1 and TRBJ2-3; D possibly corresponds to TRBD2 (6 bases). V dropped 5 bases and J dropped 7 bases, with 20 bases sitting between them. Germline values: CDR1 SGHRS, CDR2 YFSETQ. CDR3 length: 15 residues.